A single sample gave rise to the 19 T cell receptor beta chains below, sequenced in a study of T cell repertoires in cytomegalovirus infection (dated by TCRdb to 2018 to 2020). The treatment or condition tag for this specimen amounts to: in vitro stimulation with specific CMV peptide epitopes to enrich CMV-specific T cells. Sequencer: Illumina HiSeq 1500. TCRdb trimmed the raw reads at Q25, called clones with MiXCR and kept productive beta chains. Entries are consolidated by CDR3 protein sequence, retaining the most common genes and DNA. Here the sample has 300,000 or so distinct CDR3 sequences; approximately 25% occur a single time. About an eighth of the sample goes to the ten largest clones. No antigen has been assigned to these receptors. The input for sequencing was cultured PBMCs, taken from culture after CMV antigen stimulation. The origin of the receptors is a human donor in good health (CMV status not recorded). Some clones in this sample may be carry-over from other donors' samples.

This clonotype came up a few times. The chain's CDR3 is CASSSVTGEAFF. As DNA, the CDR3 is TGTGCCAGCAGTTCTGTGACAGGTGAAGCTTTCTTT. The gene calls are TRBV12-3 or TRBV12-4 and TRBJ1-1, with D perhaps matching TRBD1 (6 bases). The CDR3 is 12 residues long. Trimming removed 4 bases from V and 7 bases from J, with 10 bases in between.

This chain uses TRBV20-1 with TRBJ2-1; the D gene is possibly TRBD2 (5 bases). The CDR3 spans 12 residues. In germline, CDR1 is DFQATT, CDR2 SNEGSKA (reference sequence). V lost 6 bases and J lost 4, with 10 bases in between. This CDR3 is CSATIWYNEQFF. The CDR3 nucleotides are TGCAGTGCGACTATTTGGTACAATGAGCAGTTCTTC.

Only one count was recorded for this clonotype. DNA for the CDR3: TGTGCCATCAAGGCCGGGACTAGCCCAGATGAGCAGTTCTTC. This codes for CAIKAGTSPDEQFF. The chain is built from TRBV10-3 and TRBJ2-1, with TRBD2 matching over 9 bases. The CDR3 is 14 amino acids. The junction had 9 bases not matched to a gene; V was cut back by 7 bases and J by 8 bases. Germline loops: CDR1 ENHRY, CDR2 SYGVKD.

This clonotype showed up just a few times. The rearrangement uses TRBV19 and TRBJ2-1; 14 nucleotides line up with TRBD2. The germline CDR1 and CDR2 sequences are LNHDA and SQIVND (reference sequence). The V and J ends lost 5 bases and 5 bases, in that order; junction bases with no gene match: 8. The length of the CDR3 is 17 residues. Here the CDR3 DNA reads TGTGCCAGTAGTTTAGGGACTAGCGGGAGTTGGCACAATGAGCAGTTCTTC. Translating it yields CASSLGTSGSWHNEQFF.

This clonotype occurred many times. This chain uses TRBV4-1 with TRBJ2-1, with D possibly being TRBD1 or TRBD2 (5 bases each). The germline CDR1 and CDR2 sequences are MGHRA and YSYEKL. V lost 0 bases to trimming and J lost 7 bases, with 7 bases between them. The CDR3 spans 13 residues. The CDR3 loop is CASSQEGRNEQFF. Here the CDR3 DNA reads TGCGCCAGCAGCCAAGAGGGACGTAATGAGCAGTTCTTC.

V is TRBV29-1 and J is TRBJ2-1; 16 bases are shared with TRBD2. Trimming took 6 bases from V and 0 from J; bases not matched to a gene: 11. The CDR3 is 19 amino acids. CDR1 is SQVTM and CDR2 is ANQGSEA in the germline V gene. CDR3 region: CSVTFGTSGRASSYNEQFF. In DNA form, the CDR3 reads TGCAGCGTGACCTTCGGGACTAGCGGGAGGGCTAGCTCCTACAATGAGCAGTTCTTC.

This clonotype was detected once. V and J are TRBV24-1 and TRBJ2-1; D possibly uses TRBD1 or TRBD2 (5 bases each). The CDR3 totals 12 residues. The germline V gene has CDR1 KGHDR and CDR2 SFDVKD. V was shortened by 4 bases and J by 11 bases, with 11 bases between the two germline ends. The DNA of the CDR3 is TGTGCCACCAGTGAGGGACCAAGAAAGCAGTTCTTC. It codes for CATSEGPRKQFF.

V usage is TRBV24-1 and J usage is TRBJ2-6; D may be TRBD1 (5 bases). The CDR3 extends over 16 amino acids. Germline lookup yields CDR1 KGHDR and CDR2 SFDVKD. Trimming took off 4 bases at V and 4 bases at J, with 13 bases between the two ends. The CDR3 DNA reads TGTGCCACCAGTGACCATCAGGGCGCCGGGGCCAACGTCCTGACTTTC. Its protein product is CATSDHQGAGANVLTF.

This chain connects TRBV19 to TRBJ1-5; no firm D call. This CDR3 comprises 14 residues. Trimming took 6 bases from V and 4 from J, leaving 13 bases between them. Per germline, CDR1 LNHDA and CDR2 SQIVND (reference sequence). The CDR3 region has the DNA TGTGCCAGTAGCACATCGACCCAAAATCAGCCCCAGCATTTT. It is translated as CASSTSTQNQPQHF.

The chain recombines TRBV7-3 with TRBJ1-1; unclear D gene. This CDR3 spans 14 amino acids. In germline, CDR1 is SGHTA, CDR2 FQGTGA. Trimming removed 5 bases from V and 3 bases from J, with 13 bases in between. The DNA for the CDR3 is TGTGCCAGCAGCAAAACAGATTTTGACACTGAAGCTTTCTTT. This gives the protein CASSKTDFDTEAFF. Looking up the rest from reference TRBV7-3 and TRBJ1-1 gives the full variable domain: GAGVSQTPSNKVTEKGKYVELRCDPISGHTALYWYRQSLGQGPEFLIYFQGTGAADDSGLPNDRFFAVRPEGSVSTLKIQRTERGDSAVYLCASSKTDFDTEAFFGQGTRLTVV.

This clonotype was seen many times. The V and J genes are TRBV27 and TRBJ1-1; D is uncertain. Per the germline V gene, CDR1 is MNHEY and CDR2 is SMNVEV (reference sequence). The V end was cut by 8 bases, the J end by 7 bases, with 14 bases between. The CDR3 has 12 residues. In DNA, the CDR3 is TGTGCCAGCTCGGGTCAGTTGGGTGAAGCTTTCTTT. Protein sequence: CASSGQLGEAFF.

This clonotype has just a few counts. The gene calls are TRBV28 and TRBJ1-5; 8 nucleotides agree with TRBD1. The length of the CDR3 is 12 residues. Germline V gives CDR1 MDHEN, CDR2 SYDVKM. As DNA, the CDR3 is TGTGCTAGAGGACAGGGAGGGCAGCCCCAGCATTTT. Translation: CARGQGGQPQHF.

The CDR3 is CASSPGTSRHTGELFF. Here the CDR3 DNA reads TGTGCCAGCAGCCCCGGGACTAGCCGGCACACCGGGGAGCTGTTTTTT. The chain is built from TRBV5-4 and TRBJ2-2; 9 bases match TRBD2. Per the germline V gene, CDR1 is SGHNT and CDR2 is YYREEE (reference sequence). The CDR3 is 16 residues long. V lost 4 bases and J lost 3; bases outside the gene matches: 7.

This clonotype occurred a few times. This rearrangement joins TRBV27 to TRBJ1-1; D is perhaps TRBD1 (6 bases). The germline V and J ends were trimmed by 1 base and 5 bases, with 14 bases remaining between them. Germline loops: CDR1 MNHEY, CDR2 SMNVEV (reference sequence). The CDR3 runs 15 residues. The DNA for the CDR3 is TGTGCCAGCAGTTTATTGGGGGGGGCTGGAACTGAAGCTTTCTTT. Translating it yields CASSLLGGAGTEAFF.

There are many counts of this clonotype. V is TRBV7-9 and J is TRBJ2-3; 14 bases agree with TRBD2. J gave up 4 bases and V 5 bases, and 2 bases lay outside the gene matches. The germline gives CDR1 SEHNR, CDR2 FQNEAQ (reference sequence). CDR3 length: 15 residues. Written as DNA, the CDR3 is TGTGCCAGCAGCCAGGGACTAGCGGGAGCAGATACGCAGTATTTT. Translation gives CASSQGLAGADTQYF.

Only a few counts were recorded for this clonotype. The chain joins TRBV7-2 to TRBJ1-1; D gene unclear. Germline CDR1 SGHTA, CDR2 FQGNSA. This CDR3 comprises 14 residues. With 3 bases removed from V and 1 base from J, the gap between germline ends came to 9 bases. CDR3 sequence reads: CASSFGFGNTEAFF. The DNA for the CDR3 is TGTGCCAGCAGCTTTGGTTTTGGGAACACTGAAGCTTTCTTT.

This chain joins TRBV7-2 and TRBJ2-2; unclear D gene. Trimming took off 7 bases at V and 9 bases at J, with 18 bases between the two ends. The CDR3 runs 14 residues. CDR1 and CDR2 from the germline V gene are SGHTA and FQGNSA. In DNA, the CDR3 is TGTGCCAGCATCCCCTCGTTCGGGCGCCGGGAGCTGTTTTTT. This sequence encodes CASIPSFGRRELFF.

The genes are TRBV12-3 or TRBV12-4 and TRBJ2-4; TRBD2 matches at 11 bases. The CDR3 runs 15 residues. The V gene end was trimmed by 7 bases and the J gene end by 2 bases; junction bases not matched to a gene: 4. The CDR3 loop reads CASTTSGSTKNIQYF. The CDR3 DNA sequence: TGTGCCAGCACAACTAGCGGGAGTACCAAAAACATTCAGTACTTC.

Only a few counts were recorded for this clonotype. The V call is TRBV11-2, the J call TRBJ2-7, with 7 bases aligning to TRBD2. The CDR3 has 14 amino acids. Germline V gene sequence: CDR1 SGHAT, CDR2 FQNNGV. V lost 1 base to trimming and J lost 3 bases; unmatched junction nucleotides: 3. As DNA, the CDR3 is TGTGCCAGCAGCTTAGGGCTAGCGGTCTACGAGCAGTACGTC. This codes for CASSLGLAVYEQYV.